What follows are 27 T cell receptor beta chains derived from one specimen sequenced in a study of radiotherapy plus CTLA-4 blockade in lung cancer. Sequencing used immunoSEQ multiplex PCR; TCRdb keeps in-frame clones, though not all of them. The sample has approximately 69,000 clones; 78% are singletons. The sample in question was peripheral blood, obtained from a patient treated with radiotherapy plus ipilimumab. The receptors stem from a human donor with non-small cell lung cancer who had a complete response to radiotherapy plus ipilimumab.

The table lists this clone with a count of one. This chain connects TRBV6-5 to TRBJ2-1; TRBD2 aligns across 7 bases. The CDR3 totals 15 residues. Germline V CDR1 and CDR2: MNHEY, SVGAGI. Unmatched junction bases numbered 6, after V lost 2 bases and J lost 5 bases. The CDR3 DNA sequence: TGTGCCAGCAGTTACCCTAGCGGAGCCCACAATGAGCAGTTCTTC. The encoded protein is CASSYPSGAHNEQFF.

J is TRBJ2-1 and V is TRBV27; TRBD2 agrees at 8 bases. V lost 4 bases and J lost 7; bases outside the gene matches: 18. Germline V gene sequence: CDR1 MNHEY, CDR2 SMNVEV (reference sequence). This CDR3 is 18 amino acids long. The CDR3 loop is CASSSPGGRGRSRNEQFF. The CDR3 DNA reads TGTGCCAGCAGTTCCCCCGGAGGGCGCGGGAGGAGTAGAAATGAGCAGTTCTTC.

V usage is TRBV5-1 and J usage is TRBJ2-7; 7 bases are a match to TRBD1. V lost 5 bases to trimming and J lost 3 bases; unmatched junction nucleotides: 5. Germline V lookup: CDR1 SGHRS, CDR2 YFSETQ. CDR3 length equals 13 residues. CDR3 sequence: CASRGTADYEQYF. The CDR3 bases are TGCGCCAGCAGGGGGACAGCCGACTACGAGCAGTACTTC.

This sequence joins TRBV7-9 and TRBJ1-4; D might be TRBD1 (5 bases). The CDR3 has 16 residues. Trimming took off 5 bases at V and 4 bases at J, with 17 bases between the two ends. Per germline, CDR1 SEHNR and CDR2 FQNEAQ (reference sequence). CDR3 protein: CASSPGSTDYNEKLFF. For the CDR3, the DNA is TGTGCCAGCAGCCCCGGGTCGACAGATTATAATGAAAAACTGTTTTTT. Full variable domain (missing parts from reference TRBV7-9 and TRBJ1-4): DTGVSQNPRHKITKRGQNVTFRCDPISEHNRLYWYRQTLGQGPEFLTYFQNEAQLEKSRLLSDRFSAERPKGSFSTLEIQRTEQGDSAMYLCASSPGSTDYNEKLFFGSGTQLSVL.

The chain recombines TRBV7-9 with TRBJ1-1; no clear D gene. The V gene's germline CDR1 is SEHNR and CDR2 FQNEAQ (reference sequence). Trimming left V 1 base short and J 4 bases short, with 10 bases between. This CDR3 is 14 amino acids long. CDR3 protein: CASSLGTVGTEAFF. The CDR3 DNA is TGTGCCAGCAGCTTAGGAACGGTCGGCACTGAAGCTTTCTTT.

This clone was seen a single time. This chain joins TRBV11-3 and TRBJ2-5; tentative D call: TRBD2 (5 bases). This CDR3 region has 17 residues. Germline CDR1 is SGHNT and CDR2 is YENEEA. The germline V and J ends were trimmed by 3 bases and 2 bases, with 19 bases remaining between them. CDR3 loop: CASSLGGFGPMQETQYF. The DNA for the CDR3 is TGTGCCAGCAGCTTGGGCGGGTTCGGACCTATGCAAGAGACCCAGTACTTC.

The chain couples TRBV19 to TRBJ1-2, with 9 bases lining up with TRBD1. The CDR3 is 14 amino acids. Trimming removed 6 bases from V and 5 bases from J; junction bases left unmatched: 7. Germline values: CDR1 LNHDA, CDR2 SQIVND (reference sequence). CDR3 coding DNA: TGTGCCAGTAGAGGGGACAGGGCGAGTTATGGCTACACCTTC. It codes for CASRGDRASYGYTF.

The rearrangement links TRBV11-3 to TRBJ2-1; the match to TRBD2 covers 12 bases. The length of the CDR3 is 14 residues. Germline lookup yields CDR1 SGHNT and CDR2 YENEEA. After removal of 4 bases from V and 13 bases from J, the junction contained 8 bases not matched to a gene. In nucleotides, the CDR3 is TGTGCCAGCAGCTCGCCGACTAGCGGGAGACGCCAGTTCTTC. This encodes CASSSPTSGRRQFF.

This chain joins TRBV7-2 and TRBJ1-2; no firm D call. CDR1 is SGHTA, CDR2 FQGNSA, per germline. The CDR3 consists of 15 residues. Trimming removed 0 bases at V and 5 bases at J, with 13 bases between. DNA of the CDR3: TGTGCCAGCAGCTTAGCGGGCAGATCCGGGTATGGCTACACCTTC. Its protein product is CASSLAGRSGYGYTF.

The chain is built from TRBV30 and TRBJ2-3; 8 bases are a match to TRBD2. Germline V gene sequence: CDR1 GTSNPN, CDR2 SVGIG (reference sequence). This CDR3 has 19 residues. V was pared by 0 bases and J by 0 bases, with 14 bases of the junction left unmatched. The CDR3 DNA reads TGTGCCTGGAGTGTAGGCGGGGGGATCTACCGAAAAAGCACAGATACGCAGTATTTT. This codes for CAWSVGGGIYRKSTDTQYF.

The chain has TRBV30 and TRBJ1-2; D is unresolved. There are 13 residues in the CDR3. V lost 3 bases and J lost 4, with 12 bases in between. CDR1 and CDR2 from the germline V gene are GTSNPN and SVGIG (reference sequence). DNA for the CDR3: TGTGCCTGGAGCCCAAGCGAGTCCTATGGCTACACCTTC. This gives the protein CAWSPSESYGYTF. Together with reference TRBV30 and TRBJ1-2, the CDR3 gives the full variable domain: SQTIHQWPATLVQPVGSPLSLECTVEGTSNPNLYWYRQAAGRGLQLLFYSVGIGQISSEVPQNLSASRPQDRQFILSSKKLLLSDSGFYLCAWSPSESYGYTFGSGTRLTVV.

The chain combines TRBV5-4 with TRBJ2-2; D is possibly TRBD2 (6 bases). From germline, CDR1 is SGHNT and CDR2 YYREEE (reference sequence). This CDR3 has 16 amino acids. V was clipped by 4 bases and J by 7 bases, with 20 bases between them. CDR3 protein: CASSPLGAGTGGELFF. CDR3 nucleotides: TGTGCCAGCAGCCCCCTCGGGGCAGGGACTGGCGGGGAGCTGTTTTTT.

V is TRBV10-3 and J is TRBJ2-7; D may be TRBD2 (7 bases). The V end was cut by 11 bases, the J end by 0 bases, with 14 bases between. The CDR3 totals 13 residues. Germline CDR1 is ENHRY and CDR2 is SYGVKD. The CDR3 is CAARGGGSYEQYF. Written as DNA, the CDR3 is TGTGCCGCCCGCGGGGGCGGCTCCTACGAGCAGTACTTC.

The CDR3 loop reads CASSLVADRPEAFF. Here the CDR3 DNA reads TGTGCCAGCAGCTTAGTGGCAGACAGGCCTGAAGCTTTCTTT. The rearrangement links TRBV7-8 to TRBJ1-1, with D perhaps TRBD1 (6 bases). CDR3 length: 14 residues. Germline loops: CDR1 SGHVS, CDR2 FQNEAQ. V shed 1 base and J shed 6 bases, with 12 bases lying between them. The whole variable domain, filled in from reference TRBV7-8 and TRBJ1-1, reads GAGVSQSPRYKVAKRGQDVALRCDPISGHVSLFWYQQALGQGPEFLTYFQNEAQLDKSGLPSDRFFAERPEGSVSTLKIQRTQQEDSAVYLCASSLVADRPEAFFGQGTRLTVV.

V and J are TRBV4-3 and TRBJ2-7, with D possibly matching TRBD1 (5 bases). The V and J ends lost 0 bases and 2 bases respectively, with 11 bases between them. CDR3 size: 15 residues. Germline CDR1 is LGHNA and CDR2 is YSLEER. CDR3 DNA: TGCGCCAGCAGCCAAGATGACAGCCGGACCTACGAGCAGTACTTC. Translation: CASSQDDSRTYEQYF.

The chain employs TRBV7-9 and TRBJ2-1; 7 bases map to TRBD2. Germline V gene lookup returns CDR1 SEHNR and CDR2 FQNEAQ (reference sequence). The CDR3 covers 17 residues. The ends lost 5 bases at V and 3 bases at J; junction bases unmatched: 13. The CDR3 reads CASSPLEAGNVYNEQFF. DNA of the CDR3: TGTGCCAGCAGCCCACTCGAAGCGGGAAACGTCTACAATGAGCAGTTCTTC.

The CDR3 sequence is CASSSTDASYGYTF. The CDR3 coding sequence is TGTGCCAGCAGCTCGACGGACGCCAGCTATGGCTACACCTTC. The chain employs TRBV5-6 and TRBJ1-2; no firm D call. V lost 3 bases to trimming and J lost 4 bases, with 13 bases between them. CDR1 SGHDT and CDR2 YYEEEE come from the germline V gene. The CDR3 extends over 14 amino acids.

Points on this clone: The same CDR3 can be traced to other DNA sequences in this sample. The chain is built from TRBV6-5 and TRBJ2-5; no clear D gene. Trimming left V 2 bases short and J 5 bases short, with 3 bases between. The CDR3 spans 11 residues. Per germline, CDR1 MNHEY and CDR2 SVGAGI. The chain's CDR3 is CASSYLETQYF. As DNA, the CDR3 is TGTGCCAGCAGTTACCTGGAGACCCAGTACTTC.

This sequence joins TRBV5-6 and TRBJ2-5; 8 positions agree with TRBD1. CDR1 and CDR2 (germline): SGHDT, YYEEEE. The CDR3 runs to 14 residues. Trimming took 2 bases from V and 5 from J; bases not matched to a gene: 5. The CDR3, as DNA: TGTGCCAGCAGCTTTGGGACAGGCGGCGAGACCCAGTACTTC. It is translated as CASSFGTGGETQYF. Variable domain in full (rest from reference TRBV5-6 and TRBJ2-5): DAGVTQSPTHLIKTRGQQVTLRCSPKSGHDTVSWYQQALGQGPQFIFQYYEEEERQRGNFPDRFSGHQFPNYSSELNVNALLLGDSALYLCASSFGTGGETQYFGPGTRLLVL.

The V and J genes are TRBV7-9 and TRBJ2-2; weak D call: TRBD1 (5 bases). The V gene's germline CDR1 is SEHNR and CDR2 FQNEAQ (reference sequence). This CDR3 is 14 amino acids long. Trimming cost V 0 bases and J 3 bases, with 5 bases left between them. CDR3 in DNA: TGTGCCAGCAGCTTAGCAGGGGACACCGGGGAGCTGTTTTTT. Amino acids: CASSLAGDTGELFF.

This clone was observed a single time. This chain joins TRBV30 and TRBJ2-7, with 9 bases lining up with TRBD1. V gave up 3 bases and J gave up 5 bases; unmatched junction bases: 2. The CDR3 has 12 residues. Germline lookup yields CDR1 GTSNPN and CDR2 SVGIG (reference sequence). DNA for the CDR3: TGTGCCTGGAGCTACAGGGGGCACGAGCAGTACGTC. Translating gives CAWSYRGHEQYV.

V usage is TRBV27 and J usage is TRBJ1-1; D is undetermined. The CDR3 sequence is 15 residues long. V dropped 4 bases and J dropped 5 bases, with 17 bases sitting between them. Germline V gives CDR1 MNHEY, CDR2 SMNVEV (reference sequence). The CDR3, as DNA: TGTGCCAGCAGTTCCGTCCTGGTCTGGGGAACTGAAGCTTTCTTT. This gives the protein CASSSVLVWGTEAFF.

This clone was detected only once. The rearrangement joins TRBV18 to TRBJ1-1; 8 nucleotides align to TRBD1. CDR1 and CDR2 (germline): KGHSH, LQKENI. J was trimmed by 1 base and V by 7 bases; bases with no gene match: 2. CDR3 length: 13 residues. CDR3 DNA sequence: TGTGCCAGCTTACAGGGGGGGAACACTGAAGCTTTCTTT. This translates into CASLQGGNTEAFF.

The V and J genes are TRBV10-3 and TRBJ2-2; D uncertain. The CDR3 is 17 amino acids. Looked up from germline, CDR1 is ENHRY and CDR2 is SYGVKD. Trimming shortened V by 0 bases and J by 0 bases, and 11 bases separated the two germline ends. The CDR3 protein is CAISESDGGTNTGELFF. CDR3 nucleotides: TGTGCCATCAGTGAGTCGGACGGTGGTACGAACACCGGGGAGCTGTTTTTT.

On this clone: One end of the junction fails to match germline, which may point to a read error. The chain is built from TRBV6-6 and TRBJ2-2; 10 bases agree with TRBD2. The CDR3 contains 16 residues. Germline-derived CDR1 and CDR2 are MNHNY and SVGAGI (reference sequence). DNA for the CDR3: TGTGCCAGCAGTAACTCCGGGACTAGCGATACCGGGGAGCTGTTTTTT. As protein: CASSNSGTSDTGELFF.

The chain has TRBV9 and TRBJ2-2; D might be TRBD2 (6 bases). Looked up from germline, CDR1 is SGDLS and CDR2 is YYNGEE. The CDR3 consists of 13 residues. Trimming removed 3 bases at V and 7 bases at J, with 10 bases between. The CDR3 nucleotides read TGTGCCAGCAGCGAAGACGGGGGCGGGGAGCTGTTTTTT. Amino acid sequence: CASSEDGGGELFF.

The chain joins TRBV11-3 to TRBJ2-1; no reliable D call. V shed 2 bases and J shed 6 bases, with 11 bases lying between them. Germline V gives CDR1 SGHNT, CDR2 YENEEA. The CDR3 totals 14 residues. The CDR3 loop reads CASSLIGLGNEQFF. CDR3 bases: TGTGCCAGCAGCTTAATAGGGCTGGGCAATGAGCAGTTCTTC.